One sample yielded the 31 T cell receptor beta chains listed below, sequenced in a study of control samples from healthy donors and cancer patients. Sequenced by immunoSEQ multiplex PCR; TCRdb stores in-frame clones only, minus some. The sample consists of fewer than 200,000 clones, about 86% of them appearing once. Specimen: blood. These receptors were taken from a woman younger than 45 in good health.

Notes on this clone: Because the CDR3's place on the DNA is in doubt, the DNA is left out and the CDR3 is given as listed by TCRdb. This sequence joins TRBV19 and TRBJ1-5. CDR1 is LNHDA, CDR2 SQIVND, per germline (reference sequence). The CDR3 region is 16 residues in length, termini included. CDR3 residues: CASSISGQGGDQPQHF.

This clone appeared a single time. The V call is TRBV5-1, the J call TRBJ1-2; D might be TRBD1 (5 bases). Looked up from germline, CDR1 is SGHRS and CDR2 is YFSETQ. Trimming removed 1 base from V and 2 bases from J, with 9 bases in between. The CDR3 contains 14 residues. The CDR3 spells CASSLSGGNYGYTF. CDR3 nucleotide sequence: TGCGCCAGCAGCTTGTCTGGGGGGAACTATGGCTACACCTTC.

The chain links TRBV18 to TRBJ1-5; 10 bases are a match to TRBD1. Germline-derived CDR1 and CDR2 are KGHSH and LQKENI. The CDR3 is 17 amino acids. V was clipped by 5 bases and J by 1 base; unmatched bases: 8. The CDR3 reads CASSFRQGADSNQPQHF. CDR3 in DNA: TGTGCCAGCTCATTTCGACAGGGGGCGGACAGCAATCAGCCCCAGCATTTT.

The chain employs TRBV7-8 and TRBJ2-7; possibly TRBD2 for D (5 bases). V was shortened by 1 base and J by 2 bases, with 9 bases between the two germline ends. Germline V CDR1 and CDR2: SGHVS, FQNEAQ. The CDR3 has 14 residues. CDR3 in amino acids: CASSLGGQTYEQYV. Written as DNA, the CDR3 is TGTGCCAGCAGCTTAGGCGGGCAGACCTACGAGCAGTACGTC.

The chain joins TRBV19 to TRBJ1-3; D is uncertain. Deletions cut 10 bases from V and 4 bases from J, with 20 bases between. The germline CDR1 and CDR2 sequences are LNHDA and SQIVND (reference sequence). This CDR3 has 15 residues. The CDR3 reads CATSWTVELGNTIYF. CDR3 bases: TGTGCCACCTCTTGGACGGTCGAACTCGGAAACACCATATATTTT.

This sequence joins TRBV6-1 and TRBJ2-7; D is unclear. Germline V gene lookup returns CDR1 MNHNS and CDR2 SASEGT. CDR3 size: 13 residues. V was trimmed by 2 bases and J by 2 bases, leaving 7 bases between them. The chain's CDR3 is CASSENSPYEQYF. The CDR3 nucleotides read TGTGCCAGCAGTGAAAATAGTCCCTACGAGCAGTACTTC.

A remark on this clone: The identical CDR3 is also encoded by other nucleotide sequences in the sample. V usage is TRBV5-1 and J usage is TRBJ2-3; D not resolved. Germline assignment: CDR1 SGHRS and CDR2 YFSETQ. The V end was cut by 0 bases, the J end by 1 base, with 6 bases between. The CDR3 totals 14 residues. CDR3 loop: CASSLDSRTDTQYF. The CDR3 DNA reads as TGCGCCAGCAGCTTGGACTCCCGCACAGATACGCAGTATTTT.

The V call is TRBV6-6, the J call TRBJ2-1, with D possibly called TRBD1 or TRBD2 (6 bases each). CDR3 length equals 15 residues. Per the germline V gene, CDR1 is MNHNY and CDR2 is SVGAGI (reference sequence). V gave up 0 bases and J gave up 2 bases, with 8 bases separating them. The DNA of the CDR3 is TGTGCCAGCAGTTACTCGGGGGGCACCTACAATGAGCAGTTCTTC. Amino acids: CASSYSGGTYNEQFF.

The chain uses TRBV7-8 and TRBJ2-7, with 10 bases that match TRBD2. The CDR3 extends over 19 amino acids. Trimming cost V 1 base and J 7 bases; bases outside gene matches: 19. Germline lookup yields CDR1 SGHVS and CDR2 FQNEAQ. CDR3 loop: CASSLGPREREGPTGEQYF. In nucleotides, the CDR3 is TGTGCCAGCAGCTTAGGACCACGTGAGCGGGAGGGCCCTACGGGAGAGCAGTACTTC.

This chain uses TRBV6-6 with TRBJ1-5; D ambiguous. The length of the CDR3 is 15 residues. Trimming left V 2 bases short and J 1 base short, with 9 bases between. CDR1 is MNHNY, CDR2 SVGAGI, per germline (reference sequence). The CDR3 protein is CASSYTSRSNQPQHF. The CDR3 DNA sequence: TGTGCCAGCAGTTACACAAGTAGGAGCAATCAGCCCCAGCATTTT.

This chain uses TRBV10-1 with TRBJ2-1; 14 bases map to TRBD2. This CDR3 is 15 amino acids long. Germline V gene sequence: CDR1 WNHNN, CDR2 SYGVQD (reference sequence). The trim removed 3 bases at V and 9 bases at J, leaving 4 bases unmatched. CDR3 coding DNA: TGCGCCAGCAGTGACCGACTAGCGGGGGGGCGTGAGCAGTTCTTC. The encoded protein is CASSDRLAGGREQFF.

This chain uses TRBV19 with TRBJ1-1, with 10 positions matching TRBD1. This CDR3 has 13 residues. Per germline, CDR1 LNHDA and CDR2 SQIVND (reference sequence). With 11 bases clipped from V and 7 bases from J, the junction kept 10 bases outside the gene matches. For the CDR3, the DNA is TGTGCCCTACGGGGGGACAGGGGCCGTGAAGCTTTCTTT. It yields the protein CALRGDRGREAFF.

The chain is built from TRBV28 and TRBJ1-2, with 7 bases identical to TRBD1. The CDR3 is made up of 15 amino acids. Germline CDR1 MDHEN, CDR2 SYDVKM. With 1 base clipped from V and 7 bases from J, the junction kept 9 bases outside the gene matches. CDR3 DNA sequence: TGTGCCAGCAGTTTATCGAGGGGGCGCGAAGGTGGCTACACCTTC. Amino acid sequence: CASSLSRGREGGYTF.

The CDR3 loop reads CASSSGTSGETYTDTQYF. In DNA, the CDR3 is TGTGCCAGTAGTTCCGGGACTAGCGGCGAGACGTACACAGATACGCAGTATTTT. The chain is built from TRBV19 and TRBJ2-3, with 11 nucleotides matching TRBD2. This CDR3 is 18 amino acids long. CDR1 is LNHDA, CDR2 SQIVND, per germline (reference sequence). Unmatched junction bases numbered 12, after V lost 5 bases and J lost 2 bases.

V is TRBV7-9 and J is TRBJ1-5; TRBD1 matches 8 bases. The junction had 0 bases not matched to a gene; V was cut back by 2 bases and J by 3 bases. This CDR3 has 14 residues. Germline lookup yields CDR1 SEHNR and CDR2 FQNEAQ (reference sequence). CDR3 residues: CASSLQGANQPQHF. CDR3 sequence (DNA): TGTGCCAGCAGCTTACAGGGGGCCAATCAGCCCCAGCATTTT.

CDR3 loop: CASSLAAGYEQYF. The CDR3 nucleotides read TGTGCCAGCAGCTTAGCAGCAGGGTACGAGCAGTACTTC. The rearrangement uses TRBV11-2 and TRBJ2-7; perhaps TRBD1 as D (5 bases). The V and J ends lost 1 base and 4 bases respectively, with 8 bases between them. Germline V gene lookup returns CDR1 SGHAT and CDR2 FQNNGV. The CDR3 has 13 residues.

This clone came up once. The chain joins TRBV19 to TRBJ2-2; perhaps TRBD2 as D (5 bases). The CDR3 sequence is 13 residues long. The germline CDR1 and CDR2 sequences are LNHDA and SQIVND (reference sequence). V was shortened by 6 bases and J by 4 bases, with 9 bases between the two germline ends. The CDR3, as DNA: TGTGCCAGTAGAACGGGGAGCACCGGGGAGCTGTTTTTT. This gives the protein CASRTGSTGELFF.

The chain is built from TRBV6-5 and TRBJ2-7; the D gene is possibly TRBD1 (6 bases). Trimming took 4 bases from V and 4 from J, leaving 11 bases between them. Looked up from germline, CDR1 is MNHEY and CDR2 is SVGAGI. This CDR3 comprises 13 residues. The CDR3 reads CASSLGHKYEQYF. The CDR3 nucleotides are TGTGCCAGCAGTTTGGGACATAAATACGAGCAGTACTTC.

The chain has TRBV6-6 and TRBJ2-2; 12 nucleotides agree with TRBD2. V was pared by 5 bases and J by 6 bases, with 7 bases of the junction left unmatched. Germline CDR1 and CDR2: MNHNY and SVGAGI (reference sequence). The CDR3 spans 16 residues. The CDR3 loop reads CASSRLAGAPAGELFF. CDR3 in DNA: TGTGCCAGCAGTCGACTAGCGGGGGCCCCCGCCGGGGAGCTGTTTTTT.

Here the CDR3 reads CATSDPGRPQHF. The CDR3 nucleotides read TGTGCCACCAGTGACCCCGGGCGGCCCCAGCATTTT. The chain recombines TRBV24-1 with TRBJ1-5; D is ambiguous. V lost 4 bases to trimming and J lost 9 bases, with 9 bases between them. CDR1 KGHDR and CDR2 SFDVKD come from the germline V gene. This CDR3 spans 12 amino acids.

V is TRBV7-2 and J is TRBJ1-2, with 8 positions matching TRBD1. The CDR3 extends over 15 amino acids. The trim removed 5 bases at V and 6 bases at J, leaving 11 bases unmatched. Per germline, CDR1 SGHTA and CDR2 FQGNSA. CDR3 loop: CASSPRQGPGDGYTF. In DNA, the CDR3 is TGTGCCAGCAGCCCTCGACAGGGGCCCGGGGATGGCTACACCTTC.

The chain is built from TRBV30 and TRBJ2-5; TRBD1 is a possible D gene (7 bases). The CDR3 is made up of 14 amino acids. The V gene's germline CDR1 is GTSNPN and CDR2 SVGIG (reference sequence). V lost 3 bases and J 2 bases, leaving 13 bases between the germline ends. CDR3 nucleotide sequence: TGTGCCTGGAGATTCGGGGGACAGCAAGAGACCCAGTACTTC. Its protein product is CAWRFGGQQETQYF.

This clone has a handful of counts. CDR3 coding DNA: TGTGCCAGCATACTAGCCGCTTCCTACGAGCAGTACTTC. Its translation: CASILAASYEQYF. The chain uses TRBV2 and TRBJ2-7; maybe TRBD2 (6 bases). With 7 bases removed from V and 1 base from J, the gap between germline ends came to 11 bases. Germline assignment: CDR1 SNHLY and CDR2 FYNNEI. The CDR3 runs to 13 residues.

In DNA, the CDR3 is TGTGCCAGCAGTACCAACAGGGCTGAGGCTGAAGCTTTCTTT. It is translated as CASSTNRAEAEAFF. This chain joins TRBV25-1 and TRBJ1-1; D might be TRBD1 (6 bases). V lost 5 bases and J 6 bases, leaving 16 bases between the germline ends. This CDR3 spans 14 amino acids. The V gene's germline CDR1 is MGHDK and CDR2 SYGVNS. The whole variable domain, filled in from reference TRBV25-1 and TRBJ1-1, reads EADIYQTPRYLVIGTGKKITLECSQTMGHDKMYWYQQDPGMELHLIHYSYGVNSTEKGDLSSESTVSRIRTEHFPLTLESARPSHTSQYLCASSTNRAEAEAFFGQGTRLTVV.

The chain couples TRBV9 to TRBJ2-3; tentatively, D is TRBD2 (6 bases). This CDR3 comprises 14 residues. Germline-derived CDR1 and CDR2 are SGDLS and YYNGEE. V lost 4 bases, J lost 4 bases, and 13 bases lay in between. The CDR3 sequence is CASSPRLVPDTQYF. For the CDR3, the DNA is TGTGCCAGCAGCCCCCGACTAGTACCAGATACGCAGTATTTT.

The chain uses TRBV14 and TRBJ1-4; the match to TRBD1 covers 7 bases. The CDR3 covers 15 residues. V lost 3 bases to trimming and J lost 7 bases; unmatched junction nucleotides: 8. CDR1 and CDR2 from the germline V gene are SGHDN and FVKESK. This CDR3 reads CASSQHLGGGEKLFF. In DNA, the CDR3 is TGTGCCAGCAGCCAGCACTTAGGGGGCGGTGAAAAACTGTTTTTT.

The chain joins TRBV19 to TRBJ1-1; no definite D call. The CDR3 extends over 14 amino acids. Trimming removed 0 bases at V and 0 bases at J, with 5 bases between. Germline V gene data show CDR1 as LNHDA and CDR2 as SQIVND (reference sequence). Here the CDR3 reads CASSIDWVNTEAFF. DNA for the CDR3: TGTGCCAGTAGTATAGATTGGGTGAACACTGAAGCTTTCTTT.

This clone was counted once. This chain joins TRBV6-6 and TRBJ1-2, with 8 bases lining up with TRBD1. The CDR3 covers 14 residues. Trimming took 7 bases from V and 4 from J; bases not matched to a gene: 8. Per germline, CDR1 MNHNY and CDR2 SVGAGI (reference sequence). CDR3 coding DNA: TGTGCCAGCACCTCGGACAGGGACCCCTATGGCTACACCTTC. The encoded protein is CASTSDRDPYGYTF.

The V and J genes are TRBV5-1 and TRBJ2-7, with 9 positions matching TRBD1. V dropped 4 bases and J dropped 7; count of bases not matched to a gene: 9. The germline V gene has CDR1 SGHRS and CDR2 YFSETQ. This CDR3 spans 14 amino acids. The CDR3 loop is CASSLTQGAREQYF. The DNA of the CDR3 is TGCGCCAGCAGCCTGACACAGGGGGCGAGGGAGCAGTACTTC.

This CDR3 is CASSQDGVTEAFF. The CDR3 DNA follows: TGCGCCAGCAGCCAAGATGGAGTCACTGAAGCTTTCTTT. The V gene is TRBV4-1, the J gene TRBJ1-1; D is unclear. The CDR3 is 13 residues long. The ends were cut back, 0 bases at V and 4 bases at J, with 6 bases in the middle. Germline V gene data show CDR1 as MGHRA and CDR2 as YSYEKL.

Worth noting for this clone: The sample has other DNA sequences that encode this CDR3 too. The chain recombines TRBV24-1 with TRBJ1-5; D is ambiguous. The CDR3 contains 12 residues. The germline V and J ends were trimmed by 2 bases and 4 bases, with 2 bases remaining between them. Germline-derived CDR1 and CDR2 are KGHDR and SFDVKD. This CDR3 is CATSDSNQPQHF. Here the CDR3 DNA reads TGTGCCACCAGTGATTCTAATCAGCCCCAGCATTTT.